These T cell receptor beta chains were read from a single sample in a study of T cells in Graves' hyperthyroidism and ophthalmopathy. TCRdb passed the multiplex PCR reads through MiXCR, listing each CDR3 protein once. This table has some 420,000 distinct CDR3 sequences, roughly 13% appearing once. Sequenced sample: blood. The receptors were sampled from a young woman with Graves' hyperthyroidism. Each CDR3 is given with its conserved first and last residue.

TRBV10-1	CASSEQPRGYNEQFF
TRBV28	CVSVGTASSYEQYF
TRBV18	CASSSPSQGRETQYF
TRBV30	CAWSVQSGSSYEQYF
TRBV5-1	CASSLYPGQLSHTEAFF
TRBV27	CASSSYRVTEAFF
TRBV7-9	CASSETNNEQFF
TRBV7-2	CASTLGQANYGYTF
TRBV5-1	CASSHGAELQNEKLFF
TRBV28	CASTRGGSGQPQHF
TRBV6-1	CASSESPDLYGYTF
TRBV5-1	CASSSGGDTEAFF
TRBV11-2	CASSLEAPGPNTEAFF
TRBV20-1	CSAIRDDNYGYTF
TRBV12-3/TRBV12-4	CASRTGTNTEAFF
TRBV28	CASSPEGAGAYNEQFF
TRBV18	CASSPRLSEMENTQYF
TRBV6-1	CASSELVGTGNEKLFF
TRBV10-2	CASRILASTDTQYF
TRBV5-6	CASTLLWNTGYNEQFF
TRBV28	CASRGTGGAYNEQFF
TRBV7-2	CASSLGGGQREAFF
TRBV13	CASSFGQGRANEKLFF
TRBV29-1	CSVEAGHNYGYTF
TRBV7-2	CASSITGTSGTGANVLTF
TRBV5-6	CASSVTGTDNQPQHF
TRBV6-5	CASSYPDGEQFF